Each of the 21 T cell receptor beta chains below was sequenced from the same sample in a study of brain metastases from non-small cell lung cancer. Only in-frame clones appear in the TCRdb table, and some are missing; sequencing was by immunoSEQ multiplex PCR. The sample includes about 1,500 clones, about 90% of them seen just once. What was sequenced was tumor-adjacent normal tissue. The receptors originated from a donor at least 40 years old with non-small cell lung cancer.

CDR3: CASSLTSAGNQPQHF. CDR3 sequence (DNA): TGTGCCAGCAGCCTAACAAGCGCGGGCAATCAGCCCCAGCATTTT. The chain combines TRBV7-9 with TRBJ1-5; D gene unclear. V lost 5 bases to trimming and J lost 2 bases, with 13 bases between them. Looked up from germline, CDR1 is SEHNR and CDR2 is FQNEAQ (reference sequence). The CDR3 totals 15 residues.

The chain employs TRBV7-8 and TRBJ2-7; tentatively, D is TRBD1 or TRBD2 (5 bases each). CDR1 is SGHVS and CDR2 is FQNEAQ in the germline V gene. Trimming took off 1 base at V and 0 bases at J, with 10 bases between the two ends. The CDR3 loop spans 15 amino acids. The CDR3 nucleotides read TGTGCCAGCAGCTTAGTCCAGGGACCCTCCTACGAGCAGTACTTC. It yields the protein CASSLVQGPSYEQYF.

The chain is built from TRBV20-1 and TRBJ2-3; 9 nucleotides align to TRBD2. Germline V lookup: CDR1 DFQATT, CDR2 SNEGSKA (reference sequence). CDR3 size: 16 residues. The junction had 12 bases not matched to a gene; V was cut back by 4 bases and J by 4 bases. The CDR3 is CSAIDFSGRVADTQYF. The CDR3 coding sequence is TGCAGTGCTATTGATTTTAGCGGGAGAGTTGCAGATACGCAGTATTTT.

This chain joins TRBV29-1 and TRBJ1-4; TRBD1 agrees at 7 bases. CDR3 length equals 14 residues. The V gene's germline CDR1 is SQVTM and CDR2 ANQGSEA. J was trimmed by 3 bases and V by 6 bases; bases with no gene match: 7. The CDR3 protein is CSVDEGTANEKLFF. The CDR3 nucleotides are TGCAGCGTAGACGAAGGGACAGCTAATGAAAAACTGTTTTTT.

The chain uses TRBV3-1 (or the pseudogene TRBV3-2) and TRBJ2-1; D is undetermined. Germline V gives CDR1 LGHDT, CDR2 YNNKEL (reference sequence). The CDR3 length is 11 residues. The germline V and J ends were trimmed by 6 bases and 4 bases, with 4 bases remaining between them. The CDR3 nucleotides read TGTGCCAGCAGACTATACAATGAGCAGTTCTTC. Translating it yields CASRLYNEQFF.

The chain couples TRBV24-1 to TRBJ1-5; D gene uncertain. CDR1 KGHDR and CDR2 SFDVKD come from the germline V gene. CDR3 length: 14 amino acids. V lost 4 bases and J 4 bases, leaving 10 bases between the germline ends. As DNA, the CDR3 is TGTGCCACCAGTGACGCGGGGAGTAATCAGCCCCAGCATTTT. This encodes CATSDAGSNQPQHF.

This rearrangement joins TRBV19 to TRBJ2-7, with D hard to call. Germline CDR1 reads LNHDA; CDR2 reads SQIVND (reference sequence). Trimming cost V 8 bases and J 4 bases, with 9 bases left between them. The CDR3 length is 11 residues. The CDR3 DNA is TGTGCCAGTGCCTCCTTGTACGAGCAGTACTTC. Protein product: CASASLYEQYF.

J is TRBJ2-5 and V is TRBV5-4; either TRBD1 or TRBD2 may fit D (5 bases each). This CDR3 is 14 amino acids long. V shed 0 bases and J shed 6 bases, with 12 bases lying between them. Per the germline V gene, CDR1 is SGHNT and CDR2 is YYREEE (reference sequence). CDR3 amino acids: CASSLAGQIKTQYF. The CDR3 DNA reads TGTGCCAGCAGCTTGGCGGGGCAGATTAAGACCCAGTACTTC.

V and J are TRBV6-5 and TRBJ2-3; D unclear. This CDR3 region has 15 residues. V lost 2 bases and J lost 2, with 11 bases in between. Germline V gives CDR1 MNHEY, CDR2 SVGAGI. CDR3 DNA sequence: TGTGCCAGCAGTTACGGTCCCCTCACCACAGATACGCAGTATTTT. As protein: CASSYGPLTTDTQYF.

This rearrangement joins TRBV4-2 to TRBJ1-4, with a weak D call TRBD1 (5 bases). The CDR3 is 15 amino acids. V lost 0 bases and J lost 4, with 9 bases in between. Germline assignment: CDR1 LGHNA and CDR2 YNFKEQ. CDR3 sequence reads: CASSQDGGGNEKLFF. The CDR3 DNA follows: TGTGCCAGCAGCCAAGATGGGGGTGGTAATGAAAAACTGTTTTTT.

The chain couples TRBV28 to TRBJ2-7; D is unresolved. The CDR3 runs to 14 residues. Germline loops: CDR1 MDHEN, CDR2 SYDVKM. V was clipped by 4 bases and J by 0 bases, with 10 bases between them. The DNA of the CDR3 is TGTGCCAGCAGTTCGACCGTACTCTCCTACGAGCAGTACTTC. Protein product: CASSSTVLSYEQYF. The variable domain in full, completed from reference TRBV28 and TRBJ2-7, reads DVKVTQSSRYLVKRTGEKVFLECVQDMDHENMFWYRQDPGLGLRLIYFSYDVKMKEKGDIPEGYSVSREKKERFSLILESASTNQTSMYLCASSSTVLSYEQYFGPGTRLTVT.

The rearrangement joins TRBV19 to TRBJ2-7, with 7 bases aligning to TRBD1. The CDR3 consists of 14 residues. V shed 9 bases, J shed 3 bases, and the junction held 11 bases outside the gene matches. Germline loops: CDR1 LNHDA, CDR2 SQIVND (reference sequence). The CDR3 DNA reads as TGTGCCAGCTCCGGGACAGCCGAAGTCTACGAGCAGTACTTC. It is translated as CASSGTAEVYEQYF.

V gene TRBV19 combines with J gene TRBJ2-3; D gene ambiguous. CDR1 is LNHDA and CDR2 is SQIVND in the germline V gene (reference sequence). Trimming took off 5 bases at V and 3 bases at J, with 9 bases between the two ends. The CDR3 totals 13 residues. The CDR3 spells CASSWQLTDTQYF. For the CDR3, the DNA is TGTGCCAGTAGTTGGCAGCTTACAGATACGCAGTATTTT.

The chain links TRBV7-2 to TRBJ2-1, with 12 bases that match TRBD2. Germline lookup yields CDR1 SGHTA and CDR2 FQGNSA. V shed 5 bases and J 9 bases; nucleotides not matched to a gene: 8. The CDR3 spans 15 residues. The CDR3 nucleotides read TGTGCCAGCAGCCTAACTAGCGGGGGGTATGGTGAGCAGTTCTTC. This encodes CASSLTSGGYGEQFF.

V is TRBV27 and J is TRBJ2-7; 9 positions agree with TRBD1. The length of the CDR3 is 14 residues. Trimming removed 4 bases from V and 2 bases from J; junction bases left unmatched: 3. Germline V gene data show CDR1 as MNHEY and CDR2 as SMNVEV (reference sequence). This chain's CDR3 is CASSSRQGAYEQYF. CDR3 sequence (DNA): TGTGCCAGCAGTTCCCGACAGGGGGCCTACGAGCAGTACTTC.

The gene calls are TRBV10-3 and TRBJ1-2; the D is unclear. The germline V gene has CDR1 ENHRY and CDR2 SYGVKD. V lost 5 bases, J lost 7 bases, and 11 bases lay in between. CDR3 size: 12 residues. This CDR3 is CAISSIGSGYTF. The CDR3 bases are TGTGCCATCAGTAGCATCGGGTCTGGCTACACCTTC.

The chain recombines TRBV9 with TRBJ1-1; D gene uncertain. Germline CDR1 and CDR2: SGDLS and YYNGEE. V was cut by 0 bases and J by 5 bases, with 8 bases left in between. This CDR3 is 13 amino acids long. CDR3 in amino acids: CASSVADGTEAFF. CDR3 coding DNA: TGTGCCAGCAGCGTAGCCGACGGGACTGAAGCTTTCTTT. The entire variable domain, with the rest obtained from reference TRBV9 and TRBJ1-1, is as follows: DSGVTQTPKHLITATGQRVTLRCSPRSGDLSVYWYQQSLDQGLQFLIQYYNGEERAKGNILERFSAQQFPDLHSELNLSSLELGDSALYFCASSVADGTEAFFGQGTRLTVV.

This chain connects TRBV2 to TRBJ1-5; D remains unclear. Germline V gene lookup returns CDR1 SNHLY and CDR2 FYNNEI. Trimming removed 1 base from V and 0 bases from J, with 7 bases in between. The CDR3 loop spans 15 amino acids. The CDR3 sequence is CASSEGSGSNQPQHF. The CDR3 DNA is TGTGCCAGCAGTGAAGGGAGTGGTAGCAATCAGCCCCAGCATTTT.

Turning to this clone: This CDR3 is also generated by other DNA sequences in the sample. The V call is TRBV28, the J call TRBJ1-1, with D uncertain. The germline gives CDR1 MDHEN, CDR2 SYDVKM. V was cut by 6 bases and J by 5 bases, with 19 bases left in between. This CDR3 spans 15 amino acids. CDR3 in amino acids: CASSRRGAGSTEAFF. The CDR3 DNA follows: TGTGCCAGCAGCCGCCGAGGCGCGGGTTCTACTGAAGCTTTCTTT.

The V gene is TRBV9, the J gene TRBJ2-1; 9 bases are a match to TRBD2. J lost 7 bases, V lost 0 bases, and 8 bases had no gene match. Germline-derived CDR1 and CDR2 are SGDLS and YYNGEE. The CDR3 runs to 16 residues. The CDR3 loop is CASSVDAGGPGNEQFF. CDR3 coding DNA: TGTGCCAGCAGCGTAGATGCGGGAGGGCCGGGGAATGAGCAGTTCTTC.

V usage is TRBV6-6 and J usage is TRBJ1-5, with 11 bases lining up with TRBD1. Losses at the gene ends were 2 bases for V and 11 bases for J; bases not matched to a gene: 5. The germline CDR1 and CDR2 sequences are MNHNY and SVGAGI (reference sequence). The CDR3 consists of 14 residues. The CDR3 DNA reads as TGTGCCAGCAGTTACGACGGGACAGGGGGGGCCCAGCATTTT. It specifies CASSYDGTGGAQHF.